This T cell receptor beta chain comes out of a study of T-cell memory formation after mild COVID-19. CDR1 and CDR2 from the germline V gene are SEHNR and FQNEAQ (reference sequence). The CDR3 runs 14 residues. This clonotype came up a few times. Mismatch with germline at one junction end may stem from a read error. Via MiXCR, TCRdb re-called the 5' RACE reads, giving one row per CDR3 protein. The sample lists some 490,000 distinct CDR3 sequences, 18% occurring once. Sequences were obtained from PBMCs or a T cell subset sorted from them (not recorded which). This chain joins TRBV7-9 and TRBJ2-5; the D gene is possibly TRBD2 (6 bases). The TCR comes from an adult woman who had mild COVID-19 (a few samples of this study predate the infection). Cell type and time point are not known. CDR3 sequence reads: CASSLRDLGTFGDF. The CDR3 DNA reads TGTGCCAGCAGCTTAAGGGACTTAGGGACTTTTGGGGACTTC. The entire variable domain, with the rest obtained from reference TRBV7-9 and TRBJ2-5, is as follows: DTGVSQNPRHKITKRGQNVTFRCDPISEHNRLYWYRQTLGQGPEFLTYFQNEAQLEKSRLLSDRFSAERPKGSFSTLEIQRTEQGDSAMYLCASSLRDLGTFGDFGPGTRLLVL.